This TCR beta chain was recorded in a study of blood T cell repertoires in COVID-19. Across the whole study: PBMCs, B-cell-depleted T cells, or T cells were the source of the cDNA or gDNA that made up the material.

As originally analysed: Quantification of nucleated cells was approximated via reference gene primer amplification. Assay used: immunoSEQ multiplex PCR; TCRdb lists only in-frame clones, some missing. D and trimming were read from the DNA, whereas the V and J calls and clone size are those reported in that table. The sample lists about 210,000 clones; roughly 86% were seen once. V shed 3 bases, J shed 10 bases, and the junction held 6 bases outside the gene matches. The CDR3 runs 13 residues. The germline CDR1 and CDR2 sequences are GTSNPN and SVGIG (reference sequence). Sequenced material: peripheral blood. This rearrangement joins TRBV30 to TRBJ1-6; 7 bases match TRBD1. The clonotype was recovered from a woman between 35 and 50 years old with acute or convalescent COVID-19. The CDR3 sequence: CAWSLTQGSPLHF. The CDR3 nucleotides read TGTGCCTGGAGCTTGACACAGGGGTCACCCCTCCACTTT.